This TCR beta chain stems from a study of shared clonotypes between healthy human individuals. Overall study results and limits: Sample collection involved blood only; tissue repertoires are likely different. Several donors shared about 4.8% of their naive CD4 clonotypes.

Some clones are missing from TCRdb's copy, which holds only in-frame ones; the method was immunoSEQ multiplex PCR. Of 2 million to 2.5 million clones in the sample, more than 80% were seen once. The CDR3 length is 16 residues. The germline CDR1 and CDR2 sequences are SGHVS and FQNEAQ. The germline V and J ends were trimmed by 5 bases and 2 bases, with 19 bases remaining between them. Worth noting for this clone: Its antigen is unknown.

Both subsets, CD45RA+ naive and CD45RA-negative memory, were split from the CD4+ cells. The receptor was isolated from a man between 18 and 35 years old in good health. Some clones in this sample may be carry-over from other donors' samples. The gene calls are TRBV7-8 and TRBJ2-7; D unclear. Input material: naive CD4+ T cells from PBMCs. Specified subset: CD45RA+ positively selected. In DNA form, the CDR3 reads TGTGCCAGCAGCCCCAATCAGGTGCGCGATCCCTACGAGCAGTACTTC. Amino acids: CASSPNQVRDPYEQYF.